The clone carrying this T cell receptor (beta chain) was detected a few times. Its antigen is currently unknown. These data come from a study of post-analysis software for immune sequencing data. Prepared TCR beta cDNA libraries contained unique molecular identifiers. TCRdb processed the PCR reads anew with MiXCR; each CDR3 protein has one entry. The sample shows roughly 870,000 distinct CDR3 sequences, approximately 50% of them seen only once. Unmatched junction bases numbered 10, after V lost 6 bases and J lost 5 bases. The CDR3 sequence is 15 residues long. Looked up from germline, CDR1 is LGHNT and CDR2 is FRNRAP. Findings and caveats of the study: Compared with controls, patients had more of roughly five TRBV segments, including TRBV5-6, TRBV5-1 and TRBV20-1.

The clonotype was recovered from a girl aged 10-17 years with multiple sclerosis. The specimen sequenced was blood. The chain recombines TRBV12-5 with TRBJ1-2, with 9 bases lining up with TRBD1. The CDR3 sequence: CASGRGDRAVYGYTF. CDR3 nucleotides: TGTGCTAGTGGACGGGGGGACAGGGCCGTATATGGCTACACCTTC. Looking up the rest from reference TRBV12-5 and TRBJ1-2 gives the full variable domain: DARVTQTPRHKVTEMGQEVTMRCQPILGHNTVFWYRQTMMQGLELLAYFRNRAPLDDSGMPKDRFSAEMPDATLATLKIQPSEPRDSAVYFCASGRGDRAVYGYTFGSGTRLTVV.